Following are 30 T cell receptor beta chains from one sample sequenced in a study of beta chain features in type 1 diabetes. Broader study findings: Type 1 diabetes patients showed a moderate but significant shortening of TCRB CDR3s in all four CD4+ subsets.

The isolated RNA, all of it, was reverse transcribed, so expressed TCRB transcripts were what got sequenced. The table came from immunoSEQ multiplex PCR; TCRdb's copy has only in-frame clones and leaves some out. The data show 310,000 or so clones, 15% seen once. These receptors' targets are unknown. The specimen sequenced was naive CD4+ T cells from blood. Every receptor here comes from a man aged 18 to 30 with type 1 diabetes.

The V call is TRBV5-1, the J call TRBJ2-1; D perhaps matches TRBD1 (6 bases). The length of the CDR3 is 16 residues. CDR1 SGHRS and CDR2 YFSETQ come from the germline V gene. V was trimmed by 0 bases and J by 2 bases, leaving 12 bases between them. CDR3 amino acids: CASSLDGGGPYNEQFF. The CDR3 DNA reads TGCGCCAGCAGCTTGGATGGGGGCGGACCCTACAATGAGCAGTTCTTC. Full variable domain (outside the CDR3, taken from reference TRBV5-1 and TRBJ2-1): KAGVTQTPRYLIKTRGQQVTLSCSPISGHRSVSWYQQTPGQGLQFLFEYFSETQRNKGNFPGRFSGRQFSNSRSEMNVSTLELGDSALYLCASSLDGGGPYNEQFFGPGTRLTVL.

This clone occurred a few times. The CDR3 DNA is TGTGCCAGCAGCTGGGGGCCAGAGACCCAGTACTTC. It codes for CASSWGPETQYF. The chain carries TRBV7-9 and TRBJ2-5, with D perhaps matching TRBD1 (6 bases). The CDR3 runs 12 residues. Trimming took off 4 bases at V and 4 bases at J, with 7 bases between the two ends. Germline V gives CDR1 SEHNR, CDR2 FQNEAQ (reference sequence).

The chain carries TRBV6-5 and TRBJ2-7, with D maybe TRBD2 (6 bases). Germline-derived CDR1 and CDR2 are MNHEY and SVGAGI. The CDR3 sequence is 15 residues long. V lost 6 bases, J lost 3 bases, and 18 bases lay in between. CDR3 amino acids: CASSRGGNPLYEQYF. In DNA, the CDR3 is TGTGCCAGCAGCCGGGGAGGTAATCCCCTCTACGAGCAGTACTTC.

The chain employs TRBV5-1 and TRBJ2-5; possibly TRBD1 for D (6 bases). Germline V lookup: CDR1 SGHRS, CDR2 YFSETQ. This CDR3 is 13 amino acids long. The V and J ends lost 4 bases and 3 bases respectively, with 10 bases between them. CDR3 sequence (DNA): TGCGCCAGCAGCCGGAACAGGGAAGAGACCCAGTACTTC. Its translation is CASSRNREETQYF.

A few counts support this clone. The CDR3: CSVHGRQGPGETQYF. In DNA, the CDR3 is TGCAGCGTTCATGGTAGACAGGGGCCGGGGGAGACCCAGTACTTC. This rearrangement joins TRBV29-1 to TRBJ2-5, with TRBD1 matching 8 bases. The trim removed 5 bases at V and 5 bases at J, leaving 13 bases unmatched. Germline V gene lookup returns CDR1 SQVTM and CDR2 ANQGSEA. This CDR3 contains 15 residues. Variable domain in full (rest from reference TRBV29-1 and TRBJ2-5): SAVISQKPSRDICQRGTSLTIQCQVDSQVTMMFWYRQQPGQSLTLIATANQGSEATYESGFVIDKFPISRPNLTFSTLTVSNMSPEDSSIYLCSVHGRQGPGETQYFGPGTRLLVL.

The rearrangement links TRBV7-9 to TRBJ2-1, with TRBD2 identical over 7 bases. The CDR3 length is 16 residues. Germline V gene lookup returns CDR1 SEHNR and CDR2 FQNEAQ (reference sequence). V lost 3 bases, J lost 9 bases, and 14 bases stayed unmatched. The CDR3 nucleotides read TGTGCCAGCAGCTTTACAGGTACTAGCGCTGGCGGTGAGCAGTTCTTC. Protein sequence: CASSFTGTSAGGEQFF.

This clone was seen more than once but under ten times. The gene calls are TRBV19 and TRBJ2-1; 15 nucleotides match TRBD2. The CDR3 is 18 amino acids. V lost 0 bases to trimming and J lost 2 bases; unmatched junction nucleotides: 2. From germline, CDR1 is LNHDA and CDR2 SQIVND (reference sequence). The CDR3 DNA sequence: TGTGCCAGTAGTATAGAGGGACTAGCGGGAGGCACCTACAATGAGCAGTTCTTC. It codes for CASSIEGLAGGTYNEQFF.

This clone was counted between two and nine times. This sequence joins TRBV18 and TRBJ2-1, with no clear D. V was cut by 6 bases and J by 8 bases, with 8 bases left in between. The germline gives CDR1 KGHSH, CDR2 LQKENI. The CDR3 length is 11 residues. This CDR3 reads CASSSVDEQFF. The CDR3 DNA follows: TGTGCCAGCTCGTCCGTCGATGAGCAGTTCTTC.

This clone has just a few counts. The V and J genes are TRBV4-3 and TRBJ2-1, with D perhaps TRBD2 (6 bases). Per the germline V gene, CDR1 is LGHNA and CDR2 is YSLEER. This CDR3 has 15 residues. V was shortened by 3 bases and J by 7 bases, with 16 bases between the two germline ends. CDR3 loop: CASSHQALAGNEQFF. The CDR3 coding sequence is TGCGCCAGCAGCCACCAAGCTCTCGCGGGGAATGAGCAGTTCTTC.

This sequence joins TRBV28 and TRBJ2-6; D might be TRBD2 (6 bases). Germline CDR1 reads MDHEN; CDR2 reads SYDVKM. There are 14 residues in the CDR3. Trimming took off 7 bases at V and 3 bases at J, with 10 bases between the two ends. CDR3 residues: CASTSGDGANVLTF. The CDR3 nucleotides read TGTGCCAGCACTTCGGGGGATGGGGCCAACGTCCTGACTTTC.

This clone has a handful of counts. For the CDR3, the DNA is TGTGCCAGCAGCCCGGGACTAGCGGCCCCACTCACAGATACGCAGTATTTT. Translated, it gives CASSPGLAAPLTDTQYF. This chain uses TRBV11-2 with TRBJ2-3, with 11 bases matching TRBD2. V gave up 5 bases and J gave up 2 bases; unmatched junction bases: 9. Germline V lookup: CDR1 SGHAT, CDR2 FQNNGV. The CDR3 runs 17 residues.

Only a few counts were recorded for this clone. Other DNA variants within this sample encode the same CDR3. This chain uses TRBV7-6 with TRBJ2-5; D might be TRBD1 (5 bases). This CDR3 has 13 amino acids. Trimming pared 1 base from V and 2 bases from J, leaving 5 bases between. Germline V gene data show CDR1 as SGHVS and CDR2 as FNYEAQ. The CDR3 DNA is TGTGCCAGCAGCTTAGGACAGCAAGAGACCCAGTACTTC. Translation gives CASSLGQQETQYF.

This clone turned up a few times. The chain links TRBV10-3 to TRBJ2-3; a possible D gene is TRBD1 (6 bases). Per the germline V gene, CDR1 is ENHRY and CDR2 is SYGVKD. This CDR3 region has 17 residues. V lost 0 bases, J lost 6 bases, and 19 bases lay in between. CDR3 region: CAISESAGRGPADTQYF. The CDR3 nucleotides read TGTGCCATCAGTGAGTCGGCGGGCAGGGGACCAGCGGATACGCAGTATTTT.

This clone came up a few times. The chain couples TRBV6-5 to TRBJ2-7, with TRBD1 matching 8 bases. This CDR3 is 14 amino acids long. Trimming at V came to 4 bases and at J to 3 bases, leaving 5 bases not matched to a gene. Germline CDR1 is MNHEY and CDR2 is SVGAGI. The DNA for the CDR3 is TGTGCCAGCAGTTGGACAGGGCTACACTACGAGCAGTACTTC. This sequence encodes CASSWTGLHYEQYF.

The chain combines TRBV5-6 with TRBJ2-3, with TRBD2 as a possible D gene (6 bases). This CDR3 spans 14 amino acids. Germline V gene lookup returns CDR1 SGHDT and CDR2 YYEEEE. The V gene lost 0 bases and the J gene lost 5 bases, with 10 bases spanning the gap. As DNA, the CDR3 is TGTGCCAGCAGCTTGGACGGGGGTGGAGATACGCAGTATTTT. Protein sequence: CASSLDGGGDTQYF.

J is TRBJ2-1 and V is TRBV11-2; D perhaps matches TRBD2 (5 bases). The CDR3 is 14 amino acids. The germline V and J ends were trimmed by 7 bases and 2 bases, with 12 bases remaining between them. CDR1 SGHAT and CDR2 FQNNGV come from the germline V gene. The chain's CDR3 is CASTVLGAYNEQFF. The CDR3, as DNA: TGTGCCAGCACCGTACTCGGGGCCTACAATGAGCAGTTCTTC.

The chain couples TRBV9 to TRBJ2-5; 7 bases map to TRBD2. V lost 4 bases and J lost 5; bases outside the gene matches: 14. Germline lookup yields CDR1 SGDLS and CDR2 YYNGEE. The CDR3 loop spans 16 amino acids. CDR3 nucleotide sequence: TGTGCCAGCAGCCCCATGGGCGGGAGAGGTTTGGAGACCCAGTACTTC. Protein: CASSPMGGRGLETQYF.

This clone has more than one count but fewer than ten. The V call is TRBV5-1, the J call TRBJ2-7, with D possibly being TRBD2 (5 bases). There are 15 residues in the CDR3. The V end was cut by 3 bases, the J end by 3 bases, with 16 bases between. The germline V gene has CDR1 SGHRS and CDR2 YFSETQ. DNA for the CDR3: TGCGCCAGCAGCTCTTCCAGCGGATACGGCTACGAGCAGTACTTC. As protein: CASSSSSGYGYEQYF.

Written as DNA, the CDR3 is TGCAGCGTTGAAGCTCTCGGGACAGTGAACACCGGGGAGCTGTTTTTT. Residues: CSVEALGTVNTGELFF. The chain combines TRBV29-1 with TRBJ2-2; 7 bases line up with TRBD1. The trim removed 1 base at V and 1 base at J, leaving 6 bases unmatched. This CDR3 is built from 16 residues. Germline CDR1 SQVTM, CDR2 ANQGSEA.

The CDR3 sequence: CASSQKSGTGETQYF. The CDR3 nucleotides read TGTGCCAGCAGTCAGAAAAGCGGGACTGGAGAGACCCAGTACTTC. This chain joins TRBV5-4 and TRBJ2-5; 7 bases are a match to TRBD2. This CDR3 contains 15 residues. The trim removed 5 bases at V and 4 bases at J, leaving 11 bases unmatched. The germline CDR1 and CDR2 sequences are SGHNT and YYREEE (reference sequence).

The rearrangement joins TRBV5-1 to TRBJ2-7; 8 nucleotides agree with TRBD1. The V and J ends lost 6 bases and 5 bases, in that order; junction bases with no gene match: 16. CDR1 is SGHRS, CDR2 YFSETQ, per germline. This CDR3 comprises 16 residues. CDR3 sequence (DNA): TGCGCCAGCACCAAGCCCCACAGGGGGGACCCCCACGAGCAGTACTTC. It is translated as CASTKPHRGDPHEQYF.

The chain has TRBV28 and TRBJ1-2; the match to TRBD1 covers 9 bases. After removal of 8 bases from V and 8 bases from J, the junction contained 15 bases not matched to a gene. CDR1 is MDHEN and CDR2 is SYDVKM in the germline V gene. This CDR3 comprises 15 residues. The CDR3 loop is CASAFPGTGSSGYTF. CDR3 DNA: TGTGCCAGCGCTTTCCCCGGGACAGGGTCTTCCGGCTACACCTTC.

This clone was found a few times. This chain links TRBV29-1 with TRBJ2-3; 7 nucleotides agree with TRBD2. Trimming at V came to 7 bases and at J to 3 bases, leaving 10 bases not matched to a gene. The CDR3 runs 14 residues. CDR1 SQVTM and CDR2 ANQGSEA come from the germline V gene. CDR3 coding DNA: TGCAGCGCCCGGACTAGATTCACGACAGATACGCAGTATTTT. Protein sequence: CSARTRFTTDTQYF.

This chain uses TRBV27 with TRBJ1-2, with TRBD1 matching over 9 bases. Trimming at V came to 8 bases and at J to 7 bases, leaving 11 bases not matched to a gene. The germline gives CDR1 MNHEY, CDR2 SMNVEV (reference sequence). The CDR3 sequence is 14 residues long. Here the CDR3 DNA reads TGTGCCAGCCGGGCGGGGACAGGGACTCGTGGCTACACCTTC. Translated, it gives CASRAGTGTRGYTF.

The CDR3 DNA is TGTGCCAGCCGGGAGGGTACTCAGCCCCAGCATTTT. Its translation: CASREGTQPQHF. This chain connects TRBV18 to TRBJ1-5; the D is unclear. Germline V gene data show CDR1 as KGHSH and CDR2 as LQKENI. The CDR3 is made up of 12 amino acids. V gave up 8 bases and J gave up 6 bases, with 11 bases separating them.

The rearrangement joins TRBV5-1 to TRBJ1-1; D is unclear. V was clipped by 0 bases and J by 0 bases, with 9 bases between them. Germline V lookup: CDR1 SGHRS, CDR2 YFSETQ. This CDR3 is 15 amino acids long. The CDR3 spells CASSLGVRMNTEAFF. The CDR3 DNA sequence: TGCGCCAGCAGCTTGGGAGTTCGCATGAACACTGAAGCTTTCTTT.

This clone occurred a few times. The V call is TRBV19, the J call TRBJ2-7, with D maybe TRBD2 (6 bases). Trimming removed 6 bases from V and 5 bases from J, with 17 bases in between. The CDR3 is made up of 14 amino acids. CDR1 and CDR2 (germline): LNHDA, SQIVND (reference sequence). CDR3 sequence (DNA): TGTGCCAGTAGGTTTCGGTCGGGAGAAGACGAGCAGTACTTC. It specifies CASRFRSGEDEQYF. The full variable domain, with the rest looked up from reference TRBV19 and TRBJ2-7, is DGGITQSPKYLFRKEGQNVTLSCEQNLNHDAMYWYRQDPGQGLRLIYYSQIVNDFQKGDIAEGYSVSREKKESFPLTVTSAQKNPTAFYLCASRFRSGEDEQYFGPGTRLTVT.

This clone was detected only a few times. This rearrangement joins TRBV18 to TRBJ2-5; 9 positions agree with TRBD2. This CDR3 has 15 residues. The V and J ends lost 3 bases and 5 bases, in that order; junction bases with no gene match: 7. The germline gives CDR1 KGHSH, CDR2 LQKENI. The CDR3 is CASSPQREEFETQYF. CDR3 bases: TGTGCCAGCTCACCCCAGCGGGAGGAGTTTGAGACCCAGTACTTC.

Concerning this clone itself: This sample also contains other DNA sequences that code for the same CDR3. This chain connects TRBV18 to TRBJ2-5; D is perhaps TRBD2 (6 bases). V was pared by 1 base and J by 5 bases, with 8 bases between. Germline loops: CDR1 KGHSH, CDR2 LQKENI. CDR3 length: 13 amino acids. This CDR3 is CASSPRRGETQYF. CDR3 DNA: TGTGCCAGCTCACCACGGCGGGGCGAGACCCAGTACTTC.

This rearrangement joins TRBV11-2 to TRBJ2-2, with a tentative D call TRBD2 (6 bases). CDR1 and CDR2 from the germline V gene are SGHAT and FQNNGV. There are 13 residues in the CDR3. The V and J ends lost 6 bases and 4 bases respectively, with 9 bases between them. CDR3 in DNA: TGTGCCAGCAGGGGACTCCTCACCGGGGAGCTGTTTTTT. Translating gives CASRGLLTGELFF.